This TCR beta chain was found in a study of metastatic and nonmetastatic thyroid tumors. About the research overall: Thyroid patients, malignant and benign, had repertoires compared across blood and tumor or nodule tissue. Broader study findings: Significantly greater TCR beta diversity was reportedly found in malignant thyroid tumors than in benign nodules (in blood and tumor).

This clone was counted ten times or more. Its antigen is undetermined. At the DNA level, this CDR3 is encoded by other sequences in the same sample as well. CDR1 is SEHNR and CDR2 is FQNEAQ in the germline V gene (reference sequence). The CDR3 is 15 residues long. Trimming took 6 bases from V and 3 from J; bases not matched to a gene: 3. In the original workflow: Clinicopathological groups differed in CDR3, with these differences serving to build a distant-metastasis classifier for papillary thyroid cancer. Using MiXCR, TCRdb re-called clones from the PCR reads. These V and J calls are TCRdb output, not the study's own analysis. This table holds 35,000 to 40,000 clones, about 30% found once. All patients reached thyroid surgery having received no treatment beforehand.

The V and J genes are TRBV7-9 and TRBJ2-2, with 11 nucleotides matching TRBD2. This TCR came from a male donor with papillary thyroid cancer or a benign thyroid nodule (not recorded which). Some clones in this sample may be carry-over from other donors' samples. What was sequenced was blood. CDR3 sequence: CASRSGLADTGELFF. The DNA of the CDR3 is TGTGCCAGCAGATCGGGACTAGCGGACACCGGGGAGCTGTTTTTT.